This T cell receptor (beta chain) was sequenced in a study of OX40 agonist ivuxolimab in advanced cancers. Germline assignment: CDR1 SGHRS and CDR2 YFSETQ. J lost 2 bases, V lost 8 bases, and 4 bases had no gene match. This CDR3 has 14 amino acids. Assay: immunoSEQ multiplex PCR; the TCRdb copy retains only in-frame clones and omits some. The sample holds 9,000 to 15,000 clones, around nine tenths seen once. The origin of this receptor is an adult with an advanced solid tumor such as melanoma, head and neck, liver or kidney cancer. The sequencing here drew on CD4+ or CD8+ T cells sorted from blood, taken in a trial of the OX40 agonist ivuxolimab. J is TRBJ2-1 and V is TRBV5-1; TRBD2 aligns across 10 bases. The CDR3: CASQLAGPYNEQFF. The DNA of the CDR3 is TGCGCCAGTCAACTAGCGGGACCCTACAATGAGCAGTTCTTC. Drawing the rest from reference TRBV5-1 and TRBJ2-1, the complete variable domain is KAGVTQTPRYLIKTRGQQVTLSCSPISGHRSVSWYQQTPGQGLQFLFEYFSETQRNKGNFPGRFSGRQFSNSRSEMNVSTLELGDSALYLCASQLAGPYNEQFFGPGTRLTVL.